Below, 23 T cell receptor beta chains from the same sample are listed, as sequenced in a study of T cell repertoires in cytomegalovirus infection (dated by TCRdb to the late 2010s). The sequencer was an Illumina HiSeq 1500. Using fastp trimming at Q25 and MiXCR clonotype assembly, TCRdb reanalyzed the public sequencing data and kept in-frame beta chains. Duplicate CDR3 protein sequences are folded into a single record with the most common DNA and genes. This sample is represented by 250,000 to 300,000 distinct CDR3 sequences; roughly 21% of them were singletons. The top ten constitute about 20% of the sample. Reading the label with the study, this specimen's treatment or condition is: in vitro stimulation with specific CMV peptide epitopes to enrich CMV-specific T cells. For these TCRs, the target antigens are not known. The material was cultured PBMCs, obtained from culture after CMV antigen stimulation. Source of these receptors: a human donor in good health (CMV status not recorded). Some clones in this sample may be carry-over from other donors' samples.

This clonotype showed up just a few times. The CDR3, as DNA: TGTGCCAGCAGGCGGACTAACTATGGCTACACCTTC. This gives the protein CASRRTNYGYTF. The chain combines TRBV12-3 or TRBV12-4 with TRBJ1-2; D is undetermined. The CDR3 has 12 residues. Deletions cut 6 bases from V and 0 bases from J, with 5 bases between.

This clonotype has a count of ten or more. The chain carries TRBV7-2 and TRBJ2-5; D remains unclear. CDR1 and CDR2 (germline): SGHTA, FQGNSA. The CDR3 consists of 13 residues. Trimming cost V 2 bases and J 5 bases, with 9 bases left between them. The CDR3 DNA follows: TGTGCCAGCAGCTTAAATTATGGGGAGACCCAGTACTTC. Translating gives CASSLNYGETQYF.

This clonotype has only one observation. J is TRBJ2-5 and V is TRBV20-1; 9 nucleotides match TRBD2. Trimming removed 1 base from V and 5 bases from J; junction bases left unmatched: 11. The V gene's germline CDR1 is DFQATT and CDR2 SNEGSKA (reference sequence). This CDR3 has 16 residues. The CDR3 region is CSARGIAGVLKETQYF. In nucleotides, the CDR3 is TGCAGTGCTAGAGGGATAGCGGGAGTTCTGAAGGAGACCCAGTACTTC.

The chain recombines TRBV19 with TRBJ2-1, with TRBD2 matching over 13 bases. The J segment lost 8 bases and the V segment lost 6 bases, leaving 4 bases of the junction unmatched. This CDR3 is 14 amino acids long. Germline V gene data show CDR1 as LNHDA and CDR2 as SQIVND (reference sequence). The DNA for the CDR3 is TGTGCCAGTAGGGGACTAGCGGGATTGGATGAGCAGTTCTTC. It yields the protein CASRGLAGLDEQFF.

This clonotype was seen many times. The chain couples TRBV12-3 or TRBV12-4 to TRBJ1-4; weak D call: TRBD1 (5 bases). The germline V and J ends were trimmed by 6 bases and 7 bases, with 15 bases remaining between them. The CDR3 extends over 14 amino acids. CDR3 amino acids: CASRPREGSEKLFF. CDR3 in DNA: TGTGCCAGCAGGCCCAGGGAGGGATCTGAAAAACTGTTTTTT.

This clonotype was seen a few times. The genes are TRBV11-3 and TRBJ2-1; TRBD2 agrees at 9 bases. V dropped 5 bases and J dropped 0; count of bases not matched to a gene: 5. Germline V gene sequence: CDR1 SGHNT, CDR2 YENEEA. The CDR3 sequence is 16 residues long. The CDR3 DNA reads as TGTGCCAGCAGCACAGATAGCGGGAGCTCCTACAATGAGCAGTTCTTC. Encoded protein: CASSTDSGSSYNEQFF.

The V gene is TRBV28, the J gene TRBJ2-1, with a weak D call TRBD1 (5 bases). The germline gives CDR1 MDHEN, CDR2 SYDVKM. Trimming shortened V by 3 bases and J by 4 bases, and 16 bases separated the two germline ends. The CDR3 totals 16 residues. CDR3 nucleotide sequence: TGTGCCAGCAGTTTGGGGCAGGGCGTAGGATACAATGAGCAGTTCTTC. This translates into CASSLGQGVGYNEQFF.

This clonotype was seen a few times. The chain has TRBV12-5 and TRBJ1-6, with no clear D. The germline V and J ends were trimmed by 8 bases and 7 bases, with 15 bases remaining between them. Germline V CDR1 and CDR2: LGHNT, FRNRAP. The length of the CDR3 is 14 residues. The CDR3 loop reads CASSRGGYNSPLHF. DNA of the CDR3: TGTGCTAGTTCCCGGGGAGGGTACAATTCACCCCTCCACTTT.

This clonotype was seen more than once but under ten times. The chain employs TRBV4-1 and TRBJ2-1; 12 bases line up with TRBD2. This CDR3 contains 19 residues. The germline CDR1 and CDR2 sequences are MGHRA and YSYEKL. Trimming took 3 bases from V and 14 from J; bases not matched to a gene: 23. For the CDR3, the DNA is TGCGCCAGCAGCCACCCCAGGGGACCGGGACTAGCGGGTCTGTTGGAGAAGTTCTTC. This gives the protein CASSHPRGPGLAGLLEKFF.

This clonotype was detected only once. The genes are TRBV27 and TRBJ2-1; 8 nucleotides match TRBD1. V lost 4 bases and J lost 4; bases outside the gene matches: 9. This CDR3 is 16 amino acids long. The germline CDR1 and CDR2 sequences are MNHEY and SMNVEV (reference sequence). The CDR3 nucleotides are TGTGCCAGCAGTTCACAATACGGGACAGGTTACAATGAGCAGTTCTTC. It is translated as CASSSQYGTGYNEQFF.

This clonotype was observed a handful of times. The chain is built from TRBV6-6 and TRBJ1-5; a possible D gene is TRBD1 (5 bases). The CDR3 contains 15 residues. Trimming removed 6 bases at V and 0 bases at J, with 12 bases between. From germline, CDR1 is MNHNY and CDR2 SVGAGI (reference sequence). The CDR3 DNA follows: TGTGCCAGCAGATTGACAGATTATAGCAATCAGCCCCAGCATTTT. Translated, it gives CASRLTDYSNQPQHF.

This clonotype was seen at least ten times. The chain combines TRBV7-2 with TRBJ2-6; D not certain. V lost 1 base and J lost 4, with 11 bases in between. CDR1 and CDR2 from the germline V gene are SGHTA and FQGNSA. The CDR3 is made up of 16 amino acids. DNA for the CDR3: TGTGCCAGCAGCTTAGGAGACGACGGGGGGGCCAACGTCCTGACTTTC. This sequence encodes CASSLGDDGGANVLTF.

Worth noting for this clonotype: Possible read error: a much larger clone is one base away. The V and J genes are TRBV7-2 and TRBJ2-1; D is perhaps TRBD1 (5 bases). V lost 7 bases to trimming and J lost 7 bases, with 17 bases between them. Looked up from germline, CDR1 is SGHTA and CDR2 is FQGNSA. The CDR3 is 14 amino acids. This CDR3 reads CASNPGCSRNEQFF. DNA of the CDR3: TGTGCCAGCAACCCAGGGTGCTCGAGGAATGAGCAGTTCTTC.

This clonotype has a handful of counts. This chain connects TRBV20-1 to TRBJ2-2, with a weak D call TRBD1 (5 bases). CDR3 length: 11 residues. Trimming removed 6 bases from V and 5 bases from J, with 7 bases in between. The V gene's germline CDR1 is DFQATT and CDR2 SNEGSKA (reference sequence). CDR3 sequence: CSARGTGELFF. In DNA form, the CDR3 reads TGCAGTGCAAGGGGAACCGGGGAGCTGTTTTTT.

This clonotype is medium-sized (0.01 to 0.1%) in the sample. V usage is TRBV7-2 and J usage is TRBJ2-3, with D unresolved. The length of the CDR3 is 14 residues. Germline V gene sequence: CDR1 SGHTA, CDR2 FQGNSA. V lost 7 bases, J lost 1 base, and 12 bases lay in between. The CDR3 DNA is TGTGCCAGCACCCGTCCGGCTCGCACAGATACGCAGTATTTT. Protein product: CASTRPARTDTQYF.

This chain connects TRBV5-6 to TRBJ2-1, with 10 bases that match TRBD2. The CDR3 runs to 14 residues. Looked up from germline, CDR1 is SGHDT and CDR2 is YYEEEE. V shed 4 bases, J shed 8 bases, and the junction held 6 bases outside the gene matches. The chain's CDR3 is CASSPSGSSHEQFF. The DNA of the CDR3 is TGTGCCAGCAGCCCTAGCGGGAGTAGCCATGAGCAGTTCTTC.

The chain employs TRBV27 and TRBJ2-7; D is perhaps TRBD2 (6 bases). This CDR3 spans 15 amino acids. CDR1 and CDR2 (germline): MNHEY, SMNVEV (reference sequence). V was pared by 7 bases and J by 0 bases, with 16 bases between. Here the CDR3 DNA reads TGTGCCAGCATCTCTGGGAGCGGGCACTCCTACGAGCAGTACTTC. This codes for CASISGSGHSYEQYF.

The gene calls are TRBV28 and TRBJ2-7; 7 bases are a match to TRBD1. The CDR3 consists of 13 residues. Germline CDR1 reads MDHEN; CDR2 reads SYDVKM. V dropped 6 bases and J dropped 2; count of bases not matched to a gene: 4. The CDR3 loop reads CASSPGQTYEQYF. In DNA, the CDR3 is TGTGCCAGCAGCCCGGGACAGACCTACGAGCAGTACTTC.

This clonotype came up a few times. The J gene is TRBJ2-7, the V gene TRBV20-1; D remains unclear. Germline CDR1 and CDR2: DFQATT and SNEGSKA (reference sequence). The ends were cut back, 0 bases at V and 1 base at J, with 7 bases in the middle. This CDR3 is built from 13 residues. The CDR3 DNA reads as TGCAGTGCTAGAGACGACCCTTCCTACGAGCAGTACTTC. Translating it yields CSARDDPSYEQYF.

The chain employs TRBV18 and TRBJ1-1; a possible D gene is TRBD1 (5 bases). Trimming cost V 6 bases and J 0 bases, with 20 bases left between them. The CDR3 loop spans 17 amino acids. Germline CDR1 is KGHSH and CDR2 is LQKENI. This CDR3 reads CASSVGVGSNMNTEAFF. CDR3 nucleotide sequence: TGTGCCAGCTCCGTAGGGGTCGGGTCCAACATGAACACTGAAGCTTTCTTT.

This clonotype was counted at least ten times. V gene TRBV7-2 combines with J gene TRBJ2-3; D uncertain. Deletions cut 5 bases from V and 2 bases from J, with 14 bases between. The length of the CDR3 is 15 residues. Germline lookup yields CDR1 SGHTA and CDR2 FQGNSA. CDR3 residues: CASSDLGENTDTQYF. The CDR3 region has the DNA TGTGCCAGCAGCGACCTGGGTGAGAACACAGATACGCAGTATTTT. Full variable domain (outside the CDR3, taken from reference TRBV7-2 and TRBJ2-3): GAGVSQSPSNKVTEKGKDVELRCDPISGHTALYWYRQSLGQGLEFLIYFQGNSAPDKSGLPSDRFSAERTGGSVSTLTIQRTQQEDSAVYLCASSDLGENTDTQYFGPGTRLTVL.

This clonotype was recorded many times. The chain carries TRBV7-9 and TRBJ2-7; D is possibly TRBD1 (6 bases). Looked up from germline, CDR1 is SEHNR and CDR2 is FQNEAQ (reference sequence). Trimming cost V 7 bases and J 1 base, with 14 bases left between them. The CDR3 has 14 amino acids. CDR3 DNA: TGTGCCAGCATCTTCGCAGGGGTTTCCTACGAGCAGTACTTC. Translated, it gives CASIFAGVSYEQYF.

The table lists this clonotype with a few counts. The V and J genes are TRBV15 and TRBJ1-3; D may be TRBD1 (6 bases). This CDR3 is built from 16 residues. Per germline, CDR1 LNHNV and CDR2 YYDKDF (reference sequence). V was pared by 1 base and J by 3 bases, with 13 bases between. CDR3 sequence (DNA): TGTGCCACCAGCAGAGCCCCCGGAGGGGGTGGAAACACCATATATTTT. This codes for CATSRAPGGGGNTIYF. The full variable domain, with the rest looked up from reference TRBV15 and TRBJ1-3, is DAMVIQNPRYQVTQFGKPVTLSCSQTLNHNVMYWYQQKSSQAPKLLFHYYDKDFNNEADTPDNFQSRRPNTSFCFLDIRSPGLGDTAMYLCATSRAPGGGGNTIYFGEGSWLTVV.